The 23 T cell receptor beta chains below come from one sample, sequenced in a study of cytomegalovirus exposure and HLA in healthy donors. In the PCR, 60 Vbeta and 13 Jbeta primers were used. TCRdb keeps only in-frame clones here, not all; method: immunoSEQ multiplex PCR. The sample lists under 200,000 clones, around 80% occurring once. Sequencing was done on a sample of PBMCs. All receptors come from a woman in her forties in good health and CMV-seronegative.

The chain is built from TRBV7-3 and TRBJ2-2; possibly TRBD2 for D (7 bases). From germline, CDR1 is SGHTA and CDR2 FQGTGA. V was clipped by 5 bases and J by 8 bases, with 24 bases between them. The CDR3 loop spans 17 amino acids. In DNA form, the CDR3 reads TGTGCCAGCAGCCTATATTTGGGGGCGGGAGTCGCTGGGGAGCTGTTTTTT. Its protein is CASSLYLGAGVAGELFF.

The V gene is TRBV28, the J gene TRBJ1-5; 11 bases align to TRBD1. Looked up from germline, CDR1 is MDHEN and CDR2 is SYDVKM. This CDR3 has 15 amino acids. V was clipped by 6 bases and J by 4 bases; unmatched bases: 5. DNA of the CDR3: TGTGCCAGCAGGGGACAGGGGGTTGAAAATCAGCCCCAGCATTTT. This codes for CASRGQGVENQPQHF.

V is TRBV6-5 and J is TRBJ1-1, with unresolved D. V was cut by 4 bases and J by 4 bases, with 16 bases left in between. This CDR3 has 15 residues. Germline V lookup: CDR1 MNHEY, CDR2 SVGAGI. The DNA for the CDR3 is TGTGCCAGCAGTTCCCTCGGAGCGGCCAGCACTGAAGCTTTCTTT. Translated: CASSSLGAASTEAFF.

This chain uses TRBV12-5 with TRBJ1-1; 9 bases map to TRBD1. From germline, CDR1 is LGHNT and CDR2 FRNRAP. With 2 bases clipped from V and 6 bases from J, the junction kept 10 bases outside the gene matches. The CDR3 spans 16 residues. CDR3 sequence: CASGLQPGQGAAEAFF. The CDR3 bases are TGTGCTAGTGGTTTGCAGCCGGGACAGGGCGCGGCTGAAGCTTTCTTT.

The chain links TRBV5-4 to TRBJ2-1; 8 bases fit TRBD1. Trimming cost V 3 bases and J 4 bases; bases outside gene matches: 6. Germline assignment: CDR1 SGHNT and CDR2 YYREEE (reference sequence). This CDR3 comprises 15 residues. The CDR3 sequence is CASSYGTGLYNEQFF. CDR3 nucleotides: TGTGCCAGCAGCTACGGGACAGGTTTATACAATGAGCAGTTCTTC.

This clone showed up just a few times. This rearrangement joins TRBV10-1 to TRBJ2-7; D is unresolved. Trimming pared 4 bases from V and 6 bases from J, leaving 10 bases between. Germline values: CDR1 WNHNN, CDR2 SYGVQD (reference sequence). The CDR3 runs to 12 residues. The CDR3 DNA reads TGCGCCAGCAGTGGTGTGGCAGGCGAGCAGTACTTC. Its protein is CASSGVAGEQYF.

This clone showed up just a few times. The chain carries TRBV27 and TRBJ1-4, with unresolved D. The CDR3 sequence is 16 residues long. V was trimmed by 7 bases and J by 2 bases, leaving 17 bases between them. CDR1 and CDR2 from the germline V gene are MNHEY and SMNVEV (reference sequence). This CDR3 reads CASIGTAGLTNEKLFF. In DNA form, the CDR3 reads TGTGCCAGCATAGGTACGGCCGGGTTGACTAATGAAAAACTGTTTTTT.

This rearrangement joins TRBV6-1 to TRBJ1-2; perhaps TRBD1 as D (6 bases). CDR1 and CDR2 from the germline V gene are MNHNS and SASEGT. This CDR3 comprises 14 residues. V dropped 4 bases and J dropped 6 bases, with 15 bases sitting between them. CDR3 coding DNA: TGTGCCAGCAGTGTGGTACAGGGAAAGGATGGCTACACCTTC. This gives the protein CASSVVQGKDGYTF.

The chain carries TRBV21-1 and TRBJ1-2. TRBV21-1 is described as a pseudogene. The CDR3 length is 17 residues. CDR3 sequence: CASSNFDSCCSNYGYTF. The CDR3 nucleotides read TGTGCCAGCAGCAACTTCGACTCATGCTGCTCTAACTATGGCTACACCTTC.

V and J are TRBV27 and TRBJ1-2; a possible D gene is TRBD1 (5 bases). Per the germline V gene, CDR1 is MNHEY and CDR2 is SMNVEV (reference sequence). Trimming took off 0 bases at V and 1 base at J, with 9 bases between the two ends. The CDR3 covers 15 residues. The CDR3 DNA reads as TGTGCCAGCAGTTTATCGGGGCAGGGTAACTATGGCTACACCTTC. Translation gives CASSLSGQGNYGYTF.

This chain uses TRBV10-3 with TRBJ2-7, with D possibly being TRBD1 (6 bases). The CDR3 has 13 residues. Germline lookup yields CDR1 ENHRY and CDR2 SYGVKD. Trimming removed 8 bases at V and 7 bases at J, with 18 bases between. This CDR3 reads CAIGQGSPGEQYF. In DNA form, the CDR3 reads TGTGCCATCGGTCAGGGGTCCCCCGGGGAGCAGTACTTC.

J is TRBJ1-3 and V is TRBV7-6; D ambiguous. The germline CDR1 and CDR2 sequences are SGHVS and FNYEAQ. V shed 0 bases and J shed 2 bases, with 8 bases lying between them. This CDR3 comprises 15 residues. CDR3 region: CASSLARGAGNTIYF. CDR3 coding DNA: TGTGCCAGCAGCTTAGCGCGCGGAGCTGGAAACACCATATATTTT.

The CDR3 region has the DNA TGTGCCAGCAGCTTAGGGGCACTGCACCAAGAGACCCAGTACTTC. Its translation is CASSLGALHQETQYF. The chain has TRBV7-8 and TRBJ2-5, with D unresolved. The CDR3 spans 15 residues. Germline CDR1 and CDR2: SGHVS and FQNEAQ. V was trimmed by 1 base and J by 0 bases, leaving 9 bases between them. Variable domain in full (rest from reference TRBV7-8 and TRBJ2-5): GAGVSQSPRYKVAKRGQDVALRCDPISGHVSLFWYQQALGQGPEFLTYFQNEAQLDKSGLPSDRFFAERPEGSVSTLKIQRTQQEDSAVYLCASSLGALHQETQYFGPGTRLLVL.

The chain uses TRBV10-2 and TRBJ2-7; TRBD2 matches 9 bases. Germline lookup yields CDR1 WSHSY and CDR2 SAAADI. CDR3 size: 22 residues. Losses at the gene ends were 0 bases for V and 0 bases for J; bases not matched to a gene: 21. CDR3 sequence: CASSESFTGSLLAGVFSYEQYF. CDR3 DNA sequence: TGCGCCAGCAGTGAGTCTTTTACTGGGTCCTTGTTAGCGGGGGTTTTCTCCTACGAGCAGTACTTC.

This clone was picked up a small number of times. The chain joins TRBV29-1 to TRBJ1-2; TRBD1 matches at 9 bases. J was trimmed by 7 bases and V by 0 bases; bases with no gene match: 12. CDR1 and CDR2 from the germline V gene are SQVTM and ANQGSEA. CDR3 length: 16 amino acids. Written as DNA, the CDR3 is TGCAGCGTTGAAGACCCCCTACCTACAGGGGGCGGTGGCTACACCTTC. Translated: CSVEDPLPTGGGGYTF.

The V gene is TRBV7-9, the J gene TRBJ2-7; the D gene is possibly TRBD1 (5 bases). The CDR3 sequence is 13 residues long. From germline, CDR1 is SEHNR and CDR2 FQNEAQ (reference sequence). The germline V and J ends were trimmed by 2 bases and 2 bases, with 7 bases remaining between them. This chain's CDR3 is CASSLRGTYEQYF. CDR3 nucleotides: TGTGCCAGCAGCTTAAGGGGAACCTACGAGCAGTACTTC.

The V and J genes are TRBV5-1 and TRBJ1-6, with TRBD1 matching over 8 bases. From germline, CDR1 is SGHRS and CDR2 YFSETQ. V lost 0 bases and J lost 7; bases outside the gene matches: 9. CDR3 length: 17 residues. CDR3 in DNA: TGCGCCAGCAGCTTGGCCGGGACAGGCCTGGGGAATTCACCCCTCCACTTT. It translates to CASSLAGTGLGNSPLHF.

In its sample, this clone was seen once. The CDR3 region has the DNA TGTGCCAGCAGCTTAGTCCGGACAGACGACTATGGCTACACCTTC. Translated, it gives CASSLVRTDDYGYTF. This chain joins TRBV11-2 and TRBJ1-2, with a tentative D call TRBD1 (6 bases). The CDR3 consists of 15 residues. The V end lost 1 base, the J end lost 3 bases, and 12 bases lay between the germline ends. Germline values: CDR1 SGHAT, CDR2 FQNNGV.

The V gene is TRBV28, the J gene TRBJ2-7; 8 bases agree with TRBD2. Unmatched junction bases numbered 2, after V lost 0 bases and J lost 1 base. The CDR3 extends over 15 amino acids. CDR1 MDHEN and CDR2 SYDVKM come from the germline V gene. The CDR3 sequence: CASSLWASGSYEQYF. The CDR3 nucleotides are TGTGCCAGCAGTTTATGGGCTAGCGGGTCCTACGAGCAGTACTTC.

This chain joins TRBV15 and TRBJ1-6, with D perhaps matching TRBD1 (5 bases). CDR3 length: 15 residues. V gave up 2 bases and J gave up 4 bases, with 9 bases separating them. Germline CDR1 reads LNHNV; CDR2 reads YYDKDF (reference sequence). CDR3 residues: CATSRYDRYNSPLHF. The CDR3 nucleotides read TGTGCCACCAGCAGATATGACAGATATAATTCACCCCTCCACTTT.

The chain recombines TRBV30 with TRBJ1-3, with D possibly matching TRBD1 (5 bases). Trimming pared 2 bases from V and 4 bases from J, leaving 12 bases between. Germline CDR1 is GTSNPN and CDR2 is SVGIG (reference sequence). The CDR3 is 14 residues long. This CDR3 is CAWSLAGPGNTIYF. The DNA for the CDR3 is TGTGCCTGGAGTTTGGCAGGGCCGGGAAACACCATATATTTT.

A word on this clone: Relative to the germline gene, one junction end is altered; a read error may explain this. The rearrangement uses TRBV7-9 and TRBJ1-4; D is ambiguous. This CDR3 comprises 15 residues. From germline, CDR1 is SEHNR and CDR2 FQNEAQ (reference sequence). CDR3 sequence (DNA): TGTTCCAGCAGTTTCGCAGCGGCGGGAGATGAAAAACTGTTTTTT. Its protein is CSSSFAAAGDEKLFF.

This clone was counted between two and nine times. The V gene is TRBV7-9, the J gene TRBJ2-3; 7 bases are a match to TRBD2. The CDR3 contains 15 residues. Germline V CDR1 and CDR2: SEHNR, FQNEAQ (reference sequence). V was clipped by 3 bases and J by 2 bases; unmatched bases: 5. The CDR3: CASSFYLAVTDTQYF. The CDR3 DNA sequence: TGTGCCAGCAGCTTCTATCTAGCGGTCACAGATACGCAGTATTTT.